A single sample gave rise to the 16 T cell receptor beta chains below, sequenced in a study of blood T cells in healthy people across ages. A sample-barcoded 5' primer and a J-beta primer mix were used in a second PCR of about 7 to 12 cycles. TCRdb reprocessed the 5' RACE reads with MiXCR, giving one entry per CDR3 protein. The sample has 550,000 to 650,000 distinct CDR3 sequences; roughly a quarter are singletons. Another study also made use of these data, one on T cells of mothers and their children.

The sequencing sample was made of blood. These receptor sequences come from a boy aged 2 to 10 in good health.

The rearrangement links TRBV7-2 to TRBJ2-5; D remains unclear. The last part of the DNA fits TRBJ2-7 better; the J call may be wrong. The length of the CDR3 is 12 residues. Germline CDR1 and CDR2: SGHTA and FQGNSA. For the CDR3, the DNA is TGTGCCAGCAGCTTAGCGCTCCACGAGCAGTACTTC. This encodes CASSLALHEQYF.

This clonotype was picked up a small number of times. The chain recombines TRBV6-5 with TRBJ2-3, with 8 nucleotides matching TRBD2. The CDR3 length is 15 residues. With 0 bases clipped from V and 2 bases from J, the junction kept 1 base outside the gene matches. The V gene's germline CDR1 is MNHEY and CDR2 SVGAGI. CDR3 residues: CASSYSLAATDTQYF. The CDR3 coding sequence is TGTGCCAGCAGTTACTCACTAGCGGCCACAGATACGCAGTATTTT.

The V and J genes are TRBV12-3 or TRBV12-4 and TRBJ1-2, with TRBD1 matching 7 bases. CDR3 length: 15 amino acids. Losses at the gene ends were 4 bases for V and 8 bases for J; bases not matched to a gene: 13. CDR3 DNA sequence: TGTGCCAGCAGTTCTACCGACAGGGTGGTTGTCGGCTACACCTTC. Translation gives CASSSTDRVVVGYTF.

Here the CDR3 reads CASSRTVGYEQYF. DNA for the CDR3: TGTGCCAGCAGCCGGACGGTGGGATACGAGCAGTACTTC. The V gene is TRBV27, the J gene TRBJ2-5, with unresolved D. The J call may be in error: the DNA end matches TRBJ2-7 better. Per the germline V gene, CDR1 is MNHEY and CDR2 is SMNVEV (reference sequence). The CDR3 extends over 13 amino acids.

This clonotype was counted between two and nine times. V is TRBV18 and J is TRBJ2-1; D may be TRBD1 or TRBD2 (5 bases each). Trimming pared 2 bases from V and 0 bases from J, leaving 14 bases between. The germline V gene has CDR1 KGHSH and CDR2 LQKENI. There are 17 residues in the CDR3. This CDR3 reads CASSPGTTKSSYNEQFF. CDR3 nucleotide sequence: TGTGCCAGCTCACCAGGGACGACTAAAAGCTCCTACAATGAGCAGTTCTTC.

The chain employs TRBV2 and TRBJ2-5, with 11 bases matching TRBD1. Germline V gene lookup returns CDR1 SNHLY and CDR2 FYNNEI. The CDR3 has 14 amino acids. V lost 6 bases to trimming and J lost 4 bases; unmatched junction nucleotides: 4. CDR3 sequence (DNA): TGTGCCAGCAGGGACAGGGGGCTTCGAGAGACCCAGTACTTC. Translating it yields CASRDRGLRETQYF.

This clonotype was recorded a few times. The V and J genes are TRBV6-1 and TRBJ2-5; the D is unclear. The DNA end lines up better with TRBJ2-1; the J call may be wrong. The length of the CDR3 is 17 residues. Germline CDR1 MNHNS, CDR2 SASEGT. CDR3 sequence: CASSLSVSPLVYNEQFF. CDR3 DNA sequence: TGTGCCAGCAGCCTCTCCGTATCCCCGCTTGTTTACAATGAGCAGTTCTTC.

This clonotype was picked up many times. The J gene is TRBJ2-5, the V gene TRBV7-2; D is perhaps TRBD1 (5 bases). This CDR3 contains 13 residues. Per germline, CDR1 SGHTA and CDR2 FQGNSA. V lost 2 bases and J 5 bases, leaving 9 bases between the germline ends. CDR3 sequence reads: CASSLRAGETQYF. CDR3 bases: TGTGCCAGCAGCTTAAGGGCAGGGGAGACCCAGTACTTC. The full variable domain, in which reference TRBV7-2 and TRBJ2-5 provide the parts outside the CDR3, is GAGVSQSPSNKVTEKGKDVELRCDPISGHTALYWYRQSLGQGLEFLIYFQGNSAPDKSGLPSDRFSAERTGGSVSTLTIQRTQQEDSAVYLCASSLRAGETQYFGPGTRLLVL.

This clonotype was found a few times. This chain connects TRBV30 to TRBJ2-7; 9 positions agree with TRBD1. The junction had 17 bases not matched to a gene; V was cut back by 5 bases and J by 6 bases. Germline assignment: CDR1 GTSNPN and CDR2 SVGIG (reference sequence). The CDR3 is 16 residues long. The CDR3 sequence: CAWAPERGTGRREQYF. The CDR3 DNA reads as TGTGCCTGGGCCCCCGAACGTGGGACAGGGAGGCGCGAGCAGTACTTC. The full variable domain, in which reference TRBV30 and TRBJ2-7 provide the parts outside the CDR3, is SQTIHQWPATLVQPVGSPLSLECTVEGTSNPNLYWYRQAAGRGLQLLFYSVGIGQISSEVPQNLSASRPQDRQFILSSKKLLLSDSGFYLCAWAPERGTGRREQYFGPGTRLTVT.

The chain recombines TRBV7-3 with TRBJ2-2, with 7 bases lining up with TRBD1. CDR1 and CDR2 from the germline V gene are SGHTA and FQGTGA. The V gene end was trimmed by 5 bases and the J gene end by 4 bases; junction bases not matched to a gene: 10. This CDR3 comprises 16 residues. In DNA form, the CDR3 reads TGTGCCAGCAGCCCAGGCTTTAGGGGGCCCACCGGGGAGCTGTTTTTT. Its translation: CASSPGFRGPTGELFF. Supplemented by reference TRBV7-3 and TRBJ2-2, the full variable domain reads GAGVSQTPSNKVTEKGKYVELRCDPISGHTALYWYRQSLGQGPEFLIYFQGTGAADDSGLPNDRFFAVRPEGSVSTLKIQRTERGDSAVYLCASSPGFRGPTGELFFGEGSRLTVL.

The gene calls are TRBV10-3 and TRBJ2-7; D possibly corresponds to TRBD1 (9 bases). This CDR3 region has 14 residues. V lost 10 bases, J lost 6 bases, and 22 bases lay in between. Germline CDR1 reads ENHRY; CDR2 reads SYGVKD. The chain's CDR3 is CASGGPGQGLEQYF. In DNA, the CDR3 is TGTGCCAGCGGGGGGCCGGGACAGGGCCTCGAGCAGTACTTC.

This clonotype was seen a handful of times. This chain uses TRBV27 with TRBJ2-5; a possible D gene is TRBD1 (5 bases). Between the trimmed V and J ends, which lost 1 base and 4 bases, there was a span of 10 bases. The CDR3 is made up of 14 amino acids. Looked up from germline, CDR1 is MNHEY and CDR2 is SMNVEV (reference sequence). The CDR3 bases are TGTGCCAGCAGTTTATTGGGCCAGGGAGAGACCCAGTACTTC. It is translated as CASSLLGQGETQYF.

The chain employs TRBV18 and TRBJ1-1; a weak D match, TRBD1 (5 bases). V shed 4 bases and J shed 0 bases, with 15 bases lying between them. This CDR3 has 16 residues. Germline CDR1 KGHSH, CDR2 LQKENI. The CDR3 protein is CASSQGVGPMNTEAFF. CDR3 in DNA: TGTGCCAGCTCACAAGGGGTAGGACCGATGAACACTGAAGCTTTCTTT.

CDR3 loop: CASSPRSSGTIYNEQFF. DNA for the CDR3: TGTGCCAGCAGCCCCCGCAGCTCCGGGACTATCTACAATGAGCAGTTCTTC. This chain joins TRBV11-2 and TRBJ2-5; 7 bases map to TRBD2. The end of the DNA is better explained by TRBJ2-1, so the J call may be wrong. Per germline, CDR1 SGHAT and CDR2 FQNNGV. CDR3 length equals 17 residues.

This clonotype has a count of ten or more. The chain has TRBV10-3 and TRBJ2-7, with TRBD1 matching over 9 bases. CDR1 is ENHRY and CDR2 is SYGVKD in the germline V gene. The trim removed 0 bases at V and 5 bases at J, leaving 5 bases unmatched. The CDR3 sequence is 15 residues long. The CDR3 sequence: CAISESRDRENEQYF. The CDR3 nucleotides are TGTGCCATCAGTGAGTCTCGGGACAGGGAGAACGAGCAGTACTTC.

The chain couples TRBV29-1 to TRBJ1-2, with no clear D. CDR3 length: 12 residues. Looked up from germline, CDR1 is SQVTM and CDR2 is ANQGSEA. V was cut by 8 bases and J by 8 bases, with 18 bases left in between. The CDR3 region has the DNA TGCAGCCCTCTCCCAGGTGCGGGAGGCTACACCTTC. Its translation is CSPLPGAGGYTF.